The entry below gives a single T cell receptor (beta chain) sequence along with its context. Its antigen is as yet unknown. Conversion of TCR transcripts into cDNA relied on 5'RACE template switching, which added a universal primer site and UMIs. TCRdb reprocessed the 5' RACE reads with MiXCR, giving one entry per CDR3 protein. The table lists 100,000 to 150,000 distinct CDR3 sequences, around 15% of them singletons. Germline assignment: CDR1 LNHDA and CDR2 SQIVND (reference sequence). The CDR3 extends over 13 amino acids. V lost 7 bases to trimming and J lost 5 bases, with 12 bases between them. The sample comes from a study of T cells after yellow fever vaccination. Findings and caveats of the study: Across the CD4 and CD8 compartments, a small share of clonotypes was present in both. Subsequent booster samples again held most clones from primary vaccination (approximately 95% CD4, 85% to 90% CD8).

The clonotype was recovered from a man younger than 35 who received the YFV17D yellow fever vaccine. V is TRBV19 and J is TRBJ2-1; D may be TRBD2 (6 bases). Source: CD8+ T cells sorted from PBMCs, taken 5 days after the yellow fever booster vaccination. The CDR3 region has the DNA TGTGCCAGTACCGAGGGACTGGACAATGAGCAGTTCTTC. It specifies CASTEGLDNEQFF. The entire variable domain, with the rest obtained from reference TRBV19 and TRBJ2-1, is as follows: DGGITQSPKYLFRKEGQNVTLSCEQNLNHDAMYWYRQDPGQGLRLIYYSQIVNDFQKGDIAEGYSVSREKKESFPLTVTSAQKNPTAFYLCASTEGLDNEQFFGPGTRLTVL.